The clone carrying this T cell receptor beta chain has just a few counts. The sample comes from a study of blood T cell repertoires in COVID-19. The method was immunoSEQ multiplex PCR; TCRdb's version includes in-frame clones alone and lacks a portion of them. The data show roughly 280,000 clones, roughly 80% seen once. This CDR3 comprises 13 residues. CDR1 and CDR2 from the germline V gene are SGHRS and YFSETQ. V was clipped by 5 bases and J by 0 bases, with 6 bases between them. The chain employs TRBV5-1 and TRBJ2-1; TRBD1 might be the D (5 bases). The sample comprised peripheral blood. The receptor's source is a man aged 60 to 75 with acute or convalescent COVID-19. The CDR3 bases are TGCGCCAGCAGGACAGACTCCTACAATGAGCAGTTCTTC. It yields the protein CASRTDSYNEQFF.